The next 22 T cell receptor beta chains were all read from a single sample in a study of identical twins. TCRdb fed the 5' RACE reads into MiXCR, producing one record per CDR3 protein. The sample lists roughly 720,000 distinct CDR3 sequences; 18% were seen once. These data also featured in a second study, about T cells expressing NK-cell markers.

Sequencing was carried out using PBMCs. These TCRs come from a woman younger than 30 in good health.

This clonotype has a handful of counts. The CDR3, as DNA: TGTGCCAGCAGGGCGGGATACACCGGGGAGCTGTTTTTT. Translating gives CASRAGYTGELFF. V gene TRBV12-3 or TRBV12-4 combines with J gene TRBJ2-2, with TRBD2 as a possible D gene (6 bases). The V and J ends lost 6 bases and 3 bases respectively, with 8 bases between them. The CDR3 runs 13 residues.

This clonotype was recorded once. The rearrangement links TRBV10-3 to TRBJ2-7, with 9 positions matching TRBD1. In germline, CDR1 is ENHRY, CDR2 SYGVKD. CDR3 length: 12 amino acids. V lost 11 bases to trimming and J lost 0 bases; unmatched junction nucleotides: 2. For the CDR3, the DNA is TGTGCCGTGGGACAGGGCTCCTACGAGCAGTACTTC. This encodes CAVGQGSYEQYF.

The rearrangement joins TRBV27 to TRBJ1-4; TRBD1 matches at 7 bases. V lost 6 bases to trimming and J lost 7 bases; unmatched junction nucleotides: 8. CDR1 and CDR2 from the germline V gene are MNHEY and SMNVEV (reference sequence). The CDR3 loop spans 14 amino acids. CDR3 coding DNA: TGTGCCAGCAGGGGCGACAGGGTTGGTGAAAAACTGTTTTTT. Encoded protein: CASRGDRVGEKLFF.

This chain connects TRBV29-1 to TRBJ2-2; D assignment may be TRBD1 or TRBD2 (5 bases each). Deletions cut 6 bases from V and 3 bases from J, with 8 bases between. Germline V gives CDR1 SQVTM, CDR2 ANQGSEA. The CDR3 consists of 12 residues. CDR3 nucleotide sequence: TGCAGCGTGGGGGACCACACCGGGGAGCTGTTTTTT. Its translation: CSVGDHTGELFF.

The genes are TRBV3-1 and TRBJ2-3; TRBD2 is a possible D gene (6 bases). V was cut by 2 bases and J by 2 bases, with 11 bases left in between. CDR3 size: 15 residues. Germline CDR1 LGHDT, CDR2 YNNKEL (reference sequence). The DNA of the CDR3 is TGTGCCAGCAGCCAATACGGGACTCTCACAGATACGCAGTATTTT. This gives the protein CASSQYGTLTDTQYF.

This clonotype has a handful of counts. The V call is TRBV5-1, the J call TRBJ2-1; D is undetermined. This CDR3 region has 12 residues. Germline values: CDR1 SGHRS, CDR2 YFSETQ. The V end lost 0 bases, the J end lost 9 bases, and 7 bases lay between the germline ends. The CDR3 region has the DNA TGCGCCAGCAGCTTGGAGGTCGGTGAGCAGTTCTTC. It is translated as CASSLEVGEQFF.

The chain joins TRBV7-9 to TRBJ2-5; D may match TRBD1 or TRBD2 (5 bases each). Trimming stripped 1 base from V and 4 bases from J, with 13 bases between. The CDR3 sequence is 15 residues long. Germline V gives CDR1 SEHNR, CDR2 FQNEAQ (reference sequence). The CDR3 is CASSLGLGPRETQYF. The CDR3 DNA reads TGTGCCAGCAGCTTAGGCCTGGGACCGCGAGAGACCCAGTACTTC.

A note on this clonotype: Its ends do not fully match the called genes, so a read error is possible. The rearrangement joins TRBV20-1 to TRBJ2-7; 9 bases are shared with TRBD2. Germline-derived CDR1 and CDR2 are DFQATT and SNEGSKA (reference sequence). The CDR3 is 17 amino acids. This CDR3 is CSARDWGLAGSSYEQNF. CDR3 DNA: TGCAGTGCTAGAGATTGGGGGCTAGCGGGGTCCTCCTACGAGCAGAACTTC.

The chain uses TRBV12-3 or TRBV12-4 and TRBJ2-5; possibly TRBD1 or TRBD2 for D (5 bases each). V gave up 7 bases and J gave up 2 bases, with 17 bases separating them. This CDR3 spans 15 amino acids. CDR3 nucleotide sequence: TGTGCCAGCACCCGGGGTCGGGGCTCTCAAGAGACCCAGTACTTC. It translates to CASTRGRGSQETQYF.

In its sample, this clonotype was seen a few times. The V gene is TRBV12-3 or TRBV12-4, the J gene TRBJ1-4; D is ambiguous. Trimming took 8 bases from V and 8 from J, leaving 15 bases between them. This CDR3 is built from 13 residues. CDR3 amino acids: CASYSAEREKLFF. The CDR3 DNA follows: TGTGCCAGCTACTCAGCGGAGCGCGAAAAACTGTTTTTT.

There are a few counts of this clonotype. J is TRBJ1-5 and V is TRBV7-8; TRBD1 matches 8 bases. This CDR3 has 15 amino acids. After removal of 3 bases from V and 6 bases from J, the junction contained 7 bases not matched to a gene. Germline CDR1 reads SGHVS; CDR2 reads FQNEAQ. Written as DNA, the CDR3 is TGTGCCAGCAGCTTGGACAGGGCGCCTGGTCAGCCCCAGCATTTT. Protein product: CASSLDRAPGQPQHF.

The J gene is TRBJ2-7, the V gene TRBV20-1, with TRBD2 matching 10 bases. CDR1 is DFQATT and CDR2 is SNEGSKA in the germline V gene (reference sequence). This CDR3 spans 17 amino acids. V shed 1 base and J 0 bases; nucleotides not matched to a gene: 9. CDR3 sequence (DNA): TGCAGTGCTAGAGGCCCCCGTGGGACTAGCGACTCCTACGAGCAGTACTTC. The encoded protein is CSARGPRGTSDSYEQYF.

The chain combines TRBV27 with TRBJ2-5; 8 nucleotides line up with TRBD2. The CDR3 is made up of 14 amino acids. The germline CDR1 and CDR2 sequences are MNHEY and SMNVEV (reference sequence). With 8 bases clipped from V and 3 bases from J, the junction kept 8 bases outside the gene matches. The CDR3 DNA reads as TGTGCCAGCGGTCCGGGAGGGAGGGAAGAGACCCAGTACTTC. This codes for CASGPGGREETQYF.

The rearrangement links TRBV20-1 to TRBJ2-5; tentatively, D is TRBD1 (6 bases). V was clipped by 0 bases and J by 4 bases, with 15 bases between them. Germline V gene lookup returns CDR1 DFQATT and CDR2 SNEGSKA (reference sequence). The length of the CDR3 is 15 residues. CDR3 DNA: TGCAGTGCTAGAGATGTTCAGGGGTTCATAGAGACCCAGTACTTC. This gives the protein CSARDVQGFIETQYF.

This clonotype has only a few counts. This sequence joins TRBV20-1 and TRBJ1-1; the D is unclear. Germline assignment: CDR1 DFQATT and CDR2 SNEGSKA (reference sequence). Deletions cut 5 bases from V and 1 base from J, with 11 bases between. This CDR3 has 13 amino acids. CDR3 nucleotides: TGCAGTGCTTCAAGGGATAGGAACACTGAAGCTTTCTTT. It translates to CSASRDRNTEAFF.

The genes are TRBV11-2 and TRBJ1-2, with D unresolved. This CDR3 has 14 amino acids. Germline CDR1 SGHAT, CDR2 FQNNGV. Trimming stripped 2 bases from V and 3 bases from J, with 10 bases between. The CDR3: CASSLPPTHYGYTF. DNA of the CDR3: TGTGCCAGCAGCTTACCTCCCACACACTATGGCTACACCTTC.

The sample holds a few counts of this clonotype. The gene calls are TRBV12-3 or TRBV12-4 and TRBJ2-5; 8 bases agree with TRBD2. V was clipped by 1 base and J by 5 bases; unmatched bases: 6. The CDR3 is made up of 15 amino acids. The CDR3 sequence: CASSLEAGADETQYF. CDR3 coding DNA: TGTGCCAGCAGTTTAGAAGCGGGAGCTGACGAGACCCAGTACTTC.

This clonotype was seen repeatedly, ten times or more. The chain has TRBV3-1 and TRBJ2-7; D gene ambiguous. Trimming left V 0 bases short and J 3 bases short, with 6 bases between. There are 13 residues in the CDR3. Germline-derived CDR1 and CDR2 are LGHDT and YNNKEL (reference sequence). CDR3 amino acids: CASSQEWGYEQYF. CDR3 sequence (DNA): TGTGCCAGCAGCCAAGAATGGGGCTACGAGCAGTACTTC.

The gene calls are TRBV6-5 and TRBJ2-7; 8 bases agree with TRBD2. V lost 0 bases to trimming and J lost 4 bases; unmatched junction nucleotides: 8. Germline-derived CDR1 and CDR2 are MNHEY and SVGAGI. This CDR3 spans 16 amino acids. CDR3 loop: CASSYSMGSGSYEQYF. CDR3 bases: TGTGCCAGCAGTTACTCCATGGGGAGCGGGAGTTACGAGCAGTACTTC.

J is TRBJ1-2 and V is TRBV7-9; 11 bases are a match to TRBD1. The CDR3 consists of 15 residues. With V trimmed by 5 bases and J by 2 bases, 4 bases remained unmatched. In germline, CDR1 is SEHNR, CDR2 FQNEAQ (reference sequence). Written as DNA, the CDR3 is TGTGCCAGCAGCCACCGGGACAGGGGGAACTATGGCTACACCTTC. It specifies CASSHRDRGNYGYTF.

This chain connects TRBV5-1 to TRBJ2-7; D may correspond to TRBD1 or TRBD2 (5 bases each). The germline gives CDR1 SGHRS, CDR2 YFSETQ. V lost 4 bases and J 2 bases, leaving 13 bases between the germline ends. The CDR3 loop spans 14 amino acids. CDR3 sequence reads: CASSGDDRTYEQYF. CDR3 DNA sequence: TGCGCCAGCAGCGGGGACGATCGGACCTACGAGCAGTACTTC.

This chain links TRBV11-2 with TRBJ2-1, with 11 bases identical to TRBD2. With 5 bases clipped from V and 2 bases from J, the junction kept 11 bases outside the gene matches. Germline V gene lookup returns CDR1 SGHAT and CDR2 FQNNGV. This CDR3 spans 18 amino acids. The DNA of the CDR3 is TGTGCCAGCAGCCCAGGGTATCGACTAGCGGGAACCTACAATGAGCAGTTCTTC. Amino acid sequence: CASSPGYRLAGTYNEQFF.